This T cell receptor (beta chain) derives from a study of cytomegalovirus exposure and HLA in healthy donors. Overall study: Approximately 180 million T cells yielded approximately 100 million unique TCR beta sequences, as an earlier analysis found.

Notes on this clone: Its antigen remains unidentified.

V was pared by 5 bases and J by 4 bases, with 5 bases of the junction left unmatched. The germline V gene has CDR1 SGHAT and CDR2 FQNNGV. This CDR3 is built from 13 residues. The PCR made use of 60 Vbeta and 13 Jbeta primers. Generated by immunoSEQ multiplex PCR, the TCRdb table keeps only in-frame clones and is missing some. The sample lists approximately 170,000 clones, 81% seen once, with 1% to 1.5% in the top ten. Study-level findings and limits: On later analysis, the bulk of CMV-associated TCR beta chains appeared to be HLA-restricted.

The sequence was obtained from a man in his fifties in good health and CMV-seropositive. V is TRBV11-2 and J is TRBJ2-7, with 7 bases matching TRBD2. Sequences were obtained from PBMCs. CDR3 sequence reads: CASSLTGGYEQYF. The CDR3 nucleotides are TGTGCCAGCAGCCTCACGGGAGGTTACGAGCAGTACTTC.